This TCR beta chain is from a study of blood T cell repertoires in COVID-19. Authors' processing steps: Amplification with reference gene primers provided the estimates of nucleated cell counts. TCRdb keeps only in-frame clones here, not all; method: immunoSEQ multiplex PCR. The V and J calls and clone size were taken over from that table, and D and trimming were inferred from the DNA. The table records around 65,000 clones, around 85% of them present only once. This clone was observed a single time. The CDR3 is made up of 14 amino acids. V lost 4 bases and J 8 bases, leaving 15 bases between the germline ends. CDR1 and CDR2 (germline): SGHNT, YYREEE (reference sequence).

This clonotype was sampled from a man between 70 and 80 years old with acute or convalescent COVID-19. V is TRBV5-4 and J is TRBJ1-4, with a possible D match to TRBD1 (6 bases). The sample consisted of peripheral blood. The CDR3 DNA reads TGTGCCAGCAGCCCCCAGGGGTCCTACGAAAAACTGTTTTTT. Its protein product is CASSPQGSYEKLFF.